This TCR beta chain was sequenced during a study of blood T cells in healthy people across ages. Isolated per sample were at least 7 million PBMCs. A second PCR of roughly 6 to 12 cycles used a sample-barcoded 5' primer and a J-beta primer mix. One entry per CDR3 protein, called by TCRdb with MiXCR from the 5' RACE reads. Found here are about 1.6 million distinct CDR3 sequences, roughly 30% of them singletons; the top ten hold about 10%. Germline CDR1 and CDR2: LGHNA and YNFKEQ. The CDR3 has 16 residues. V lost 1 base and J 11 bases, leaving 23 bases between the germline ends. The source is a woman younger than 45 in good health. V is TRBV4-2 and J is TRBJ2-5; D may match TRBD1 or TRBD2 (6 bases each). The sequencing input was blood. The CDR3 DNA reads TGTGCCAGCAGCCAAGTGTGGCTGGCGGGTCAAGGGGGGCAGTACTTC. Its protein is CASSQVWLAGQGGQYF.